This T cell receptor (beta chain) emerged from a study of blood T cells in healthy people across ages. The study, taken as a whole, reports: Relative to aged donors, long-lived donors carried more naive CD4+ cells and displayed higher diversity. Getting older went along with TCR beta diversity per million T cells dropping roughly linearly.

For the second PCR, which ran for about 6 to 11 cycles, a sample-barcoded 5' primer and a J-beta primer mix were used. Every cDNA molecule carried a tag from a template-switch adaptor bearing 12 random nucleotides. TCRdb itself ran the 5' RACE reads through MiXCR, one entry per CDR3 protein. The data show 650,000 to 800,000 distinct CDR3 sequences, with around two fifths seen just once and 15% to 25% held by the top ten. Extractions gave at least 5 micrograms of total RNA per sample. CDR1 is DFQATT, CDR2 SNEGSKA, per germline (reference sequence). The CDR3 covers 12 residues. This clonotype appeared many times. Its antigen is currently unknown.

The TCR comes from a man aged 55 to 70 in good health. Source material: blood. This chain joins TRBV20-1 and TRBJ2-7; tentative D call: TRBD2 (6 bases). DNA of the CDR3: TGCAGCGCCGGGGGTAGCTCCTACGAGCAGTACTTC. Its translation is CSAGGSSYEQYF.